The T cell receptor (beta chain) described here comes from a study of blood T cell repertoires in COVID-19. Across the whole study: Some COVID-19 samples were acute and others convalescent; all came from the United States, Italy and Spain. From T cells, B-cell-depleted T cells, or PBMCs came the material, which was cDNA or gDNA.

Original analysis: Estimated nucleated cell counts came from reference gene primer amplification. The table came from immunoSEQ multiplex PCR; TCRdb's copy has only in-frame clones and leaves some out. V and J calls and clone size come straight from that table; D and trimming were deduced from the DNA. The top ten clones hold more than 9% of a sample with 100,000 or so clones, about four fifths of them seen once. CDR1 is LNHDA and CDR2 is SQIVND in the germline V gene (reference sequence). The CDR3 length is 16 residues. The ends were cut back, 3 bases at V and 2 bases at J, with 16 bases in the middle.

The receptor was isolated from a human donor in a cohort sampled during active COVID-19. V is TRBV19 and J is TRBJ2-5; tentative D call: TRBD2 (6 bases). The sequenced sample consisted of peripheral blood. The CDR3 DNA reads TGTGCCAGTAGTATCTGGGGCGGGGCGACACAAGAGACCCAGTACTTC. This translates into CASSIWGGATQETQYF.